The 9 T cell receptor beta chains in this list originate from one sample, sequenced in a study of CD8+ T cells in alopecia areata. RNA extraction was followed by reverse transcription into cDNA, which acted as the sequencing template. TCRdb's table, derived via immunoSEQ multiplex PCR, lists solely in-frame clones and lacks some. The sample gives more than 90,000 clones, none seen only once, and the top ten clones hold about 18%. The source material was lesional skin. These receptors were taken from a C3H/HeJ mouse with alopecia areata. The MHC haplotype recorded for the strain is H2-k.

This clone was counted only a few times. Genes and germline come from the mouse. The missing CDR3 end, 4 residues past where the read stops, is filled in from the germline J gene. J is TRBJ2-3 and V is TRBV13-3; a possible D gene is TRBD2 (6 bases). Trimming removed 0 bases at V and 0 bases at J, with 11 bases between. Germline lookup yields CDR1 NNHDY and CDR2 SYVADS. The CDR3 runs 16 residues. The CDR3 bases that were read are TGTGCCAGCAGTGATGACTGGGACTCTAGTGCAGAA. Encoded protein: CASSDDWDSSAE. The CDR3 as a whole reads CASSDDWDSSAETLYF.

This clone was seen a few times. Each gene name is a mouse one. The read ends 4 residues shy of where the CDR3 ends; the end is completed using the germline J gene. The rearrangement links TRBV13-3 to TRBJ2-3, with D possibly being TRBD2 (7 bases). CDR3 size: 14 residues. The ends were cut back, 5 bases at V and 2 bases at J, with 12 bases in the middle. CDR1 is NNHDY, CDR2 SYVADS, per germline. CDR3 DNA, as far as it was read: TGTGCCAGCAGAGTGGGGGGCGTTGCAGAA. The encoded protein is CASRVGGVAE. The full-length CDR3 reads as CASRVGGVAETLYF.

With regard to this clone: All gene names here are mouse names. The CDR3 goes on 4 residues after the read ends, and that part is filled in from the germline J gene. This rearrangement joins TRBV19 to TRBJ1-1; possible D gene TRBD1, 5 bases. Trimming cost V 2 bases and J 0 bases, with 8 bases left between them. The CDR3 covers 14 residues. The germline V gene has CDR1 FNHDT and CDR2 SITEND (reference sequence). The covered CDR3 bases are TGTGCCAGCAGTATTAGACAGTCAAACACA. It yields the protein CASSIRQSNT. The complete CDR3 reads CASSIRQSNTEVFF.

A note on this clone: The gene symbols are mouse symbols. The CDR3 is cut off 4 residues early in the read; its end comes from the germline J gene. The chain links TRBV13-3 to TRBJ2-5; 9 bases align to TRBD2. After removal of 0 bases from V and 3 bases from J, the junction contained 5 bases not matched to a gene. The CDR3 has 16 residues. From germline, CDR1 is NNHDY and CDR2 SYVADS. The sequenced part of the CDR3 DNA is TGTGCCAGCAGTGATGCGCTGGGGGGGTCTCAAGAC. This codes for CASSDALGGSQD. The CDR3 in its entirety is CASSDALGGSQDTQYF.

Comment on this clone: Gene labels here are mouse ones. The CDR3 is cut off 4 residues early in the read; its end comes from the germline J gene. The chain combines TRBV1 with TRBJ2-7; 12 nucleotides line up with TRBD2. CDR1 is NSQYPW, CDR2 LRSPGD, per germline (reference sequence). The CDR3 covers 15 residues. Germline trimming cut 4 bases from V and 2 bases from J; bases unmatched to any gene: 3. CDR3 region: CTCSGGTGGPYEQYF. The sequenced part of the CDR3 DNA is TGCACCTGCAGTGGGGGGACTGGGGGGCCCTAT.

This clone was seen a handful of times. Mouse germline and gene names are used. The read halts 4 residues ahead of the CDR3 end, with the missing end drawn from the germline J gene. The chain links TRBV19 to TRBJ2-4, with TRBD1 matching 11 bases. The CDR3 is 14 residues long. Germline lookup yields CDR1 FNHDT and CDR2 SITEND (reference sequence). The sequenced part of the CDR3 DNA is TGTGCCAGCAGAAGCCGGGACAGGGGGAAC. Protein product: CASRSRDRGN. The full CDR3 is CASRSRDRGNTLYF.

This clone was seen a handful of times. Here the gene names and germline are mouse. Read data end 4 residues before the CDR3 end; the end is taken from the germline J gene. This rearrangement joins TRBV1 to TRBJ1-1; D is uncertain. Germline values: CDR1 NSQYPW, CDR2 LRSPGD (reference sequence). There are 13 residues in the CDR3. This CDR3 is CTCSAPDKTEVFF. The covered CDR3 bases are TGCACCTGCAGTGCACCTGACAAAACA.

This clone occurred many times. Any gene name here is a mouse gene name. Coverage ceases 4 residues before the CDR3 finishes, and the germline J gene fills in the end. This chain connects TRBV1 to TRBJ2-7; 11 bases agree with TRBD2. The germline gives CDR1 NSQYPW, CDR2 LRSPGD (reference sequence). The CDR3 is made up of 17 amino acids. V was clipped by 1 base and J by 0 bases; unmatched bases: 5. The CDR3 reads CTCSAARDWGSSYEQYF. CDR3 DNA, as far as it was read: TGCACCTGCAGTGCAGCCCGGGACTGGGGGAGCTCCTAT.

There are a few counts of this clone. Mouse gene names and germline throughout. The sequenced fragment ends 4 residues before the CDR3 boundary, so the rest is inferred from the germline J gene. The V and J genes are TRBV31 and TRBJ2-7, with TRBD1 matching 7 bases. Losses at the gene ends were 3 bases for V and 3 bases for J; bases not matched to a gene: 5. Germline-derived CDR1 and CDR2 are GKSSPN and SITVG. CDR3 length: 13 amino acids. Partial CDR3 DNA: TGTGCCTGGAGACCCGACAGGGTCTAT. Translation gives CAWRPDRVY. The CDR3 in full is CAWRPDRVYEQYF.